Listed here are 16 T cell receptor beta chains from one sample, sequenced in a study of T cells after yellow fever vaccination. Each CDR3 protein is one row after TCRdb ran MiXCR on the 5' RACE reads. The table lists approximately 510,000 distinct CDR3 sequences, around a fifth of them singletons. Sample: PBMCs, taken 21 days after the first yellow fever vaccination. The source of these receptors is a man younger than 35 who received the YFV17D yellow fever vaccine.

The sample holds a few counts of this clonotype. A junction boundary mismatches the germline segment, possibly from a read error. V gene TRBV24-1 combines with J gene TRBJ1-5; 9 nucleotides match TRBD1. The length of the CDR3 is 12 residues. Germline V CDR1 and CDR2: KGHDR, SFDVKD. The CDR3 DNA reads TGTGCCACCAGTGATACGGGACAGGGTTGGTATTTT. Protein sequence: CATSDTGQGWYF.

This clonotype was seen a handful of times. V gene TRBV5-1 combines with J gene TRBJ1-1; D gene ambiguous. CDR3 length equals 13 residues. Germline assignment: CDR1 SGHRS and CDR2 YFSETQ. V shed 7 bases and J shed 3 bases, with 13 bases lying between them. CDR3: CASGLEGYTEAFF. Written as DNA, the CDR3 is TGCGCCAGCGGGTTAGAAGGCTACACTGAAGCTTTCTTT.

This chain links TRBV3-1 with TRBJ1-1; D ambiguous. CDR1 and CDR2 (germline): LGHDT, YNNKEL (reference sequence). This CDR3 contains 15 residues. V lost 2 bases and J lost 7, with 17 bases in between. The CDR3 DNA reads TGTGCCAGCAGCCAATCGAACAGTTATATCCGTGAAGCTTTCTTT. Amino acid sequence: CASSQSNSYIREAFF.

This clonotype was observed a handful of times. V and J are TRBV27 and TRBJ2-7; the D is unclear. From germline, CDR1 is MNHEY and CDR2 SMNVEV (reference sequence). V was trimmed by 6 bases and J by 0 bases, leaving 12 bases between them. The CDR3 sequence is 14 residues long. The CDR3 sequence is CASRSLSDSYEQYF. The CDR3 nucleotides read TGTGCCAGCAGATCCCTGTCCGACTCCTACGAGCAGTACTTC.

The chain links TRBV7-2 to TRBJ1-5, with TRBD1 matching 8 bases. The CDR3 consists of 13 residues. The V and J ends lost 1 base and 12 bases, in that order; junction bases with no gene match: 5. CDR1 is SGHTA and CDR2 is FQGNSA in the germline V gene. CDR3 region: CASSLGRTGFQHF. The CDR3, as DNA: TGTGCCAGCAGCTTAGGACGGACAGGGTTCCAGCATTTT.

This clonotype appeared once. The chain joins TRBV7-2 to TRBJ2-7, with D hard to call. V was cut by 0 bases and J by 0 bases, with 21 bases left in between. The CDR3 contains 19 residues. Germline lookup yields CDR1 SGHTA and CDR2 FQGNSA. The CDR3 loop reads CASSLAIMADRAHSYEQYF. The CDR3 region has the DNA TGTGCCAGCAGCTTAGCTATTATGGCAGACCGGGCCCACTCCTACGAGCAGTACTTC.

This clonotype appeared many times. The gene calls are TRBV6-5 and TRBJ2-3; D perhaps matches TRBD2 (5 bases). Deletions cut 0 bases from V and 6 bases from J, with 10 bases between. Germline CDR1 reads MNHEY; CDR2 reads SVGAGI. The CDR3 is made up of 14 amino acids. The CDR3 region is CASSYSRVYDTQYF. The CDR3 bases are TGTGCCAGCAGTTACTCGAGGGTCTACGATACGCAGTATTTT.

The chain is built from TRBV6-5 and TRBJ2-1, with D perhaps assigned TRBD1 or TRBD2 (5 bases each). The ends were cut back, 4 bases at V and 7 bases at J, with 14 bases in the middle. The CDR3 spans 14 residues. CDR1 and CDR2 from the germline V gene are MNHEY and SVGAGI. The DNA for the CDR3 is TGTGCCAGCAGTTCTAGGGGACCTTGGAATGAGCAGTTCTTC. It yields the protein CASSSRGPWNEQFF.

This clonotype occurred many times. V gene TRBV10-3 combines with J gene TRBJ2-3; D not certain. Germline V gives CDR1 ENHRY, CDR2 SYGVKD. Trimming cost V 6 bases and J 0 bases, with 13 bases left between them. The CDR3 contains 15 residues. The CDR3: CAIRNYPTSTDTQYF. For the CDR3, the DNA is TGTGCCATCAGGAATTACCCGACGAGCACAGATACGCAGTATTTT.

This rearrangement joins TRBV5-6 to TRBJ2-7; D not resolved. The ends were cut back, 3 bases at V and 2 bases at J, with 15 bases in the middle. Germline V gives CDR1 SGHDT, CDR2 YYEEEE. The CDR3 is made up of 15 amino acids. CDR3 in amino acids: CASSSYNAAPYEQYF. The CDR3 region has the DNA TGTGCCAGCAGCTCCTATAATGCCGCTCCCTACGAGCAGTACTTC.

There are a few counts of this clonotype. The chain uses TRBV18 and TRBJ2-5; D is ambiguous. V dropped 6 bases and J dropped 3 bases, with 11 bases sitting between them. This CDR3 has 13 amino acids. Germline values: CDR1 KGHSH, CDR2 LQKENI. The DNA for the CDR3 is TGTGCCAGCTCCCAAAACCCAGAAGAGACCCAGTACTTC. This codes for CASSQNPEETQYF.

This chain joins TRBV4-2 and TRBJ2-3, with 12 positions matching TRBD2. Germline-derived CDR1 and CDR2 are LGHNA and YNFKEQ. This CDR3 has 16 residues. V was clipped by 1 base and J by 7 bases; unmatched bases: 6. The CDR3 spells CASSQASGGASYTQYF. Written as DNA, the CDR3 is TGTGCCAGCAGCCAAGCTAGCGGGGGGGCTTCGTATACGCAGTATTTT.

The V gene is TRBV11-2, the J gene TRBJ2-1; 9 bases map to TRBD1. The CDR3 extends over 16 amino acids. Germline loops: CDR1 SGHAT, CDR2 FQNNGV. Trimming took 0 bases from V and 8 from J; bases not matched to a gene: 8. The CDR3 nucleotides read TGTGCCAGCAGCTTAGATGGGACAGGGTGGGGGGATGAGCAGTTCTTC. It is translated as CASSLDGTGWGDEQFF.

The rearrangement uses TRBV2 and TRBJ1-1; D not resolved. CDR3 length equals 11 residues. Per the germline V gene, CDR1 is SNHLY and CDR2 is FYNNEI. V shed 0 bases and J shed 11 bases, with 7 bases lying between them. CDR3 coding DNA: TGTGCCAGCAGTGAAGCCGTGGGCGCTTTCTTT. Protein product: CASSEAVGAFF.

J is TRBJ1-1 and V is TRBV6-5, with 7 bases identical to TRBD1. This CDR3 is 15 amino acids long. After removal of 1 base from V and 4 bases from J, the junction contained 6 bases not matched to a gene. Germline V gene lookup returns CDR1 MNHEY and CDR2 SVGAGI. The CDR3 DNA reads TGTGCCAGCAGTTACTTGACAGGGCTCGGCACTGAAGCTTTCTTT. It specifies CASSYLTGLGTEAFF.

This sequence joins TRBV5-1 and TRBJ2-3; D gene uncertain. Looked up from germline, CDR1 is SGHRS and CDR2 is YFSETQ. V was shortened by 2 bases and J by 6 bases, with 7 bases between the two germline ends. CDR3 length equals 12 residues. The CDR3 is CASSFNSDTQYF. The CDR3 bases are TGCGCCAGCAGCTTTAACTCGGATACGCAGTATTTT.